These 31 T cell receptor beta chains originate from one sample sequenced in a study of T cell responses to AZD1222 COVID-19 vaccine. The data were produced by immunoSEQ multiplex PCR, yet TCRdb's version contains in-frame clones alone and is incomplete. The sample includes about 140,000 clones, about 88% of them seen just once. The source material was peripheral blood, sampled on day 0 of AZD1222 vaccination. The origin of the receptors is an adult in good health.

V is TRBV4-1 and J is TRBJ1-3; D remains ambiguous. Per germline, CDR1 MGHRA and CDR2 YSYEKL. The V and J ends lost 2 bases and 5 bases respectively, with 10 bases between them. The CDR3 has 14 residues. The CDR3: CASSQRRGRNTIYF. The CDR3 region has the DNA TGCGCCAGCAGCCAACGGCGGGGTAGAAACACCATATATTTT.

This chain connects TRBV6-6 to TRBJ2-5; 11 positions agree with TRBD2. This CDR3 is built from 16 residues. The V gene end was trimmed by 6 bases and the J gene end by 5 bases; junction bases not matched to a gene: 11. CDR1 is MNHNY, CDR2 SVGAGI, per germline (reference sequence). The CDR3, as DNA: TGTGCCAGCAGCACTAGTGGGACTAGCGGCAGGGAGACCCAGTACTTC. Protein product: CASSTSGTSGRETQYF.

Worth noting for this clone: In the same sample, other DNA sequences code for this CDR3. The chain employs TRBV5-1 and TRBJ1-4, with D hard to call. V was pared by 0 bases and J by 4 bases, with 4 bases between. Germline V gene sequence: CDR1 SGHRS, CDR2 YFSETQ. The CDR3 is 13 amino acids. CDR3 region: CASSLAVNEKLFF. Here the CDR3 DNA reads TGCGCCAGCAGCTTGGCAGTTAATGAAAAACTGTTTTTT.

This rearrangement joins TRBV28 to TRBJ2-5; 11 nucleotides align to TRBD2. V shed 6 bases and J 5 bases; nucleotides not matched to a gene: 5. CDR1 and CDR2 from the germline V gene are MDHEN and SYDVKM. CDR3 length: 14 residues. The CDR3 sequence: CASRIAGGQETQYF. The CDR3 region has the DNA TGTGCCAGCAGGATAGCGGGGGGGCAGGAGACCCAGTACTTC.

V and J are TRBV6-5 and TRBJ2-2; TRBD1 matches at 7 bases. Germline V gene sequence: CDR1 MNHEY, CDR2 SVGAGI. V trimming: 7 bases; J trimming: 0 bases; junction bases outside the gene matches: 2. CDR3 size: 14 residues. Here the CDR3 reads CASTQGANTGELFF. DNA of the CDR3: TGTGCCAGCACTCAGGGGGCGAACACCGGGGAGCTGTTTTTT.

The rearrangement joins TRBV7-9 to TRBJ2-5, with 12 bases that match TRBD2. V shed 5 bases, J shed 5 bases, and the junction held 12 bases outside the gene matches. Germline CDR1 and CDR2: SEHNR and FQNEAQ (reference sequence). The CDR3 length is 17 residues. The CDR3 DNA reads TGTGCCAGCAGCGCCAGACTAGCGGGAGTCGTAGCGGAGACCCAGTACTTC. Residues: CASSARLAGVVAETQYF.

The CDR3 nucleotides read TGCGCCAGCAGCCCCCCTGGGTTCGGACTAGCGGGGGGGCGGCGAGACTATGAGCAGTTCTTC. Encoded protein: CASSPPGFGLAGGRRDYEQFF. The V gene is TRBV4-1, the J gene TRBJ2-1; TRBD2 agrees at 15 bases. Per the germline V gene, CDR1 is MGHRA and CDR2 is YSYEKL. J was trimmed by 8 bases and V by 4 bases; bases with no gene match: 21. The CDR3 has 21 residues.

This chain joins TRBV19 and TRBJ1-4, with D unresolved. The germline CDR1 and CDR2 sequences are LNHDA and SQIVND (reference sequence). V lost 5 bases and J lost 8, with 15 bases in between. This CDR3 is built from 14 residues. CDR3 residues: CASSSEALREKLFF. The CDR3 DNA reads TGTGCCAGTAGTTCCGAGGCCCTCCGGGAAAAACTGTTTTTT.

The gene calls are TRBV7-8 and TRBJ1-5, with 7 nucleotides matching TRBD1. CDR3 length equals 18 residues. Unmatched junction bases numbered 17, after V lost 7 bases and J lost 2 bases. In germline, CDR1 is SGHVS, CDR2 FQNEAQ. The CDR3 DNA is TGTGCCAGCAAACCAGAGGGACAGAGTAGCCTTGGCAATCAGCCCCAGCATTTT. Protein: CASKPEGQSSLGNQPQHF. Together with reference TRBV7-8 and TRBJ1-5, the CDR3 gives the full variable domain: GAGVSQSPRYKVAKRGQDVALRCDPISGHVSLFWYQQALGQGPEFLTYFQNEAQLDKSGLPSDRFFAERPEGSVSTLKIQRTQQEDSAVYLCASKPEGQSSLGNQPQHFGDGTRLSIL.

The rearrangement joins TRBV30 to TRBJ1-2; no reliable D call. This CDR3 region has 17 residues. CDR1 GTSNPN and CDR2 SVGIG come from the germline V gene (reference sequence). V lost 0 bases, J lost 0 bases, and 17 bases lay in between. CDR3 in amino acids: CAWSVRIVQPPNYGYTF. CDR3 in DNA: TGTGCCTGGAGTGTCCGAATAGTGCAGCCACCTAACTATGGCTACACCTTC.

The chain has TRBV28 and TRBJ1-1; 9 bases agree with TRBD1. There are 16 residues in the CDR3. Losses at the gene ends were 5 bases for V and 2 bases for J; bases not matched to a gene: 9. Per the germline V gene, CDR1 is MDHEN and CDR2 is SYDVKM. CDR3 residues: CASSTGGTGNNTEAFF. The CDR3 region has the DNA TGTGCCAGCAGTACAGGGGGGACAGGGAACAACACTGAAGCTTTCTTT.

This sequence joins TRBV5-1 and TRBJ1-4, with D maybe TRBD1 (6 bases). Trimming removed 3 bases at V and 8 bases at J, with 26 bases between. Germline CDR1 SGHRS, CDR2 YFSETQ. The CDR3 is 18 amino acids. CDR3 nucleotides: TGCGCCAGCAGCTCGGCCTTAACCGGGACAACCGAGGGGGAAAAACTGTTTTTT. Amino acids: CASSSALTGTTEGEKLFF.

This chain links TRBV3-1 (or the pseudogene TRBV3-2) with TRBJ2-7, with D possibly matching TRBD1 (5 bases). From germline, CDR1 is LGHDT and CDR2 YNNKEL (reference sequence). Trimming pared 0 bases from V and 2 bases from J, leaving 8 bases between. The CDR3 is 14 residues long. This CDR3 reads CASSQDRGPYEQYF. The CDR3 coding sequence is TGTGCCAGCAGCCAAGATAGGGGCCCCTACGAGCAGTACTTC.

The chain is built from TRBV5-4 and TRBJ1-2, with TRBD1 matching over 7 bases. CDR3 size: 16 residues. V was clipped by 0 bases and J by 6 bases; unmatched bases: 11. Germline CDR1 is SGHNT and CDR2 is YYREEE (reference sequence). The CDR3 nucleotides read TGTGCCAGCAGCTTGGACCAACAGGGAGGGGGCCATGGCTACACCTTC. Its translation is CASSLDQQGGGHGYTF.

The CDR3 spells CASTPRAGVVETQYF. The CDR3 DNA reads TGTGCCAGCACCCCTCGCGCGGGAGTCGTGGAGACCCAGTACTTC. The chain couples TRBV2 to TRBJ2-5; 7 bases agree with TRBD2. The CDR3 spans 15 residues. The germline V gene has CDR1 SNHLY and CDR2 FYNNEI. V lost 7 bases, J lost 5 bases, and 13 bases stayed unmatched.

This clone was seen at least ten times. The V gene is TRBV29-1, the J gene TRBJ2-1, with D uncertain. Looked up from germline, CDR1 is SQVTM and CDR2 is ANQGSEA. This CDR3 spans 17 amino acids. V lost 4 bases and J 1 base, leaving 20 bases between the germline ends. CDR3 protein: CSVGLQADPLSYNEQFF. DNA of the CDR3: TGCAGCGTTGGCCTTCAGGCGGACCCCCTATCCTACAATGAGCAGTTCTTC.

CDR3 sequence: CASSADTSEQFF. CDR3 sequence (DNA): TGTGCCAGCAGCGCCGATACTAGCGAGCAGTTCTTC. This chain uses TRBV9 with TRBJ2-1, with D possibly being TRBD2 (6 bases). The germline V gene encodes CDR1 SGDLS and CDR2 YYNGEE. V gave up 3 bases and J gave up 10 bases, with 11 bases separating them. The CDR3 is 12 amino acids.

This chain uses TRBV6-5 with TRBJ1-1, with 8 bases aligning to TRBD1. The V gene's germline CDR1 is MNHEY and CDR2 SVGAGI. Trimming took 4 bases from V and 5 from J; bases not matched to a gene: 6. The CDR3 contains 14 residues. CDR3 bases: TGTGCCAGCAGTTCGACAGGGGCAGGGACTGAAGCTTTCTTT. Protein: CASSSTGAGTEAFF.

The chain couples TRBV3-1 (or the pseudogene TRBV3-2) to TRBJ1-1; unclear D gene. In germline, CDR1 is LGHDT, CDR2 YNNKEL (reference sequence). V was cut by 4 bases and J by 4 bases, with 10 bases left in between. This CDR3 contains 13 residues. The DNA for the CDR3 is TGTGCCAGCAGCCCCCGGGCGAGCACTGAAGCTTTCTTT. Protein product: CASSPRASTEAFF.

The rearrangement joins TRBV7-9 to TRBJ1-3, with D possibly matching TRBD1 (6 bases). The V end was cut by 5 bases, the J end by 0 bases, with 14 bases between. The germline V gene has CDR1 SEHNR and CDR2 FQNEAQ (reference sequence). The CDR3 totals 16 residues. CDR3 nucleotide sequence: TGTGCCAGCAGCAACCGACAGGAATCCTCTGGAAACACCATATATTTT. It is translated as CASSNRQESSGNTIYF.

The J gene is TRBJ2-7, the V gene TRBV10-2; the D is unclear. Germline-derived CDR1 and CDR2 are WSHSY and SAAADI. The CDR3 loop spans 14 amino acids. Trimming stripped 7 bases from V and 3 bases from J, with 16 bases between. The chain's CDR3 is CASTDLGPLYEQYF. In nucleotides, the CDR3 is TGCGCCAGCACCGACCTCGGACCCCTCTACGAGCAGTACTTC.

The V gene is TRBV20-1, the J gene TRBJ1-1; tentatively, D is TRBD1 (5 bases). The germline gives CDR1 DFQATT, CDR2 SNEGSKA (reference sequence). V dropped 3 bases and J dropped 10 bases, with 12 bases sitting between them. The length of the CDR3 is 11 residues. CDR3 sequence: CSARLGGGAFF. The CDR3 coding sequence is TGCAGTGCTAGGTTGGGGGGGGGAGCTTTCTTT.

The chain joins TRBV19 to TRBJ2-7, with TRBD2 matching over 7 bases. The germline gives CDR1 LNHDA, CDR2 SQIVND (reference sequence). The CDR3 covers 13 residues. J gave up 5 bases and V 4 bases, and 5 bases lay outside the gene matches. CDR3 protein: CASSSSGLDEQYF. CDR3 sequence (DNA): TGTGCCAGTAGTAGTAGCGGGTTGGACGAGCAGTACTTC. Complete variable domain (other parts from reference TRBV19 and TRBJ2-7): DGGITQSPKYLFRKEGQNVTLSCEQNLNHDAMYWYRQDPGQGLRLIYYSQIVNDFQKGDIAEGYSVSREKKESFPLTVTSAQKNPTAFYLCASSSSGLDEQYFGPGTRLTVT.

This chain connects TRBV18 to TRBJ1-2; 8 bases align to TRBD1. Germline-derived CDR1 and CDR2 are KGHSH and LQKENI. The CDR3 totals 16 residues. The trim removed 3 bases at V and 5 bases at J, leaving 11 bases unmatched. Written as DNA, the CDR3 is TGTGCCAGCTCACCTACGGGACAGGCATTGGGATATGGCTACACCTTC. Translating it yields CASSPTGQALGYGYTF.

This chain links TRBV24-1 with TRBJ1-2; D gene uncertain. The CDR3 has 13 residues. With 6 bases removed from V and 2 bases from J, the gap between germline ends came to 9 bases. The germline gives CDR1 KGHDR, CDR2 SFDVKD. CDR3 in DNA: TGTGCCACCAGTCAAGGCCTCAACTATGGCTACACCTTC. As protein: CATSQGLNYGYTF.

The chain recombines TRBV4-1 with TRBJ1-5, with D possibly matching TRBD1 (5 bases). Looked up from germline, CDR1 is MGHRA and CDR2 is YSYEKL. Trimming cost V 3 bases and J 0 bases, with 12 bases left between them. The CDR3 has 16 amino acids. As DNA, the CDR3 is TGCGCCAGCAGCCATCCGGCCAGGGATAGCAATCAGCCCCAGCATTTT. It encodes CASSHPARDSNQPQHF.

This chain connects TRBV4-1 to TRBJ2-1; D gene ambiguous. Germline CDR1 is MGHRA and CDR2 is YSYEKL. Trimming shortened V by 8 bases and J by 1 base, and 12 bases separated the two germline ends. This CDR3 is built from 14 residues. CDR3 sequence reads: CASADVRSYNEQFF. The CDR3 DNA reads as TGCGCCAGCGCGGACGTGAGATCCTACAATGAGCAGTTCTTC.

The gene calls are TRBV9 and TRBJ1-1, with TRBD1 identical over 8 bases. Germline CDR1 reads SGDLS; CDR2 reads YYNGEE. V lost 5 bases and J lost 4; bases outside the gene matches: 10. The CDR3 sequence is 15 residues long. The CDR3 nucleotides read TGTGCCAGCAGTCCAGGGGGCGATTTATCCACTGAAGCTTTCTTT. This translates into CASSPGGDLSTEAFF. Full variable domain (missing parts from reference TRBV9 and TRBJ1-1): DSGVTQTPKHLITATGQRVTLRCSPRSGDLSVYWYQQSLDQGLQFLIQYYNGEERAKGNILERFSAQQFPDLHSELNLSSLELGDSALYFCASSPGGDLSTEAFFGQGTRLTVV.

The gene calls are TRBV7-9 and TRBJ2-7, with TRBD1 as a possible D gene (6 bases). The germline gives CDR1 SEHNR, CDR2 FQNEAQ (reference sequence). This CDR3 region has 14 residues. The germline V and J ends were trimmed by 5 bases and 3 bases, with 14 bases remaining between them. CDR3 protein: CASSKQGVGYEQYF. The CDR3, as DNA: TGTGCCAGCAGCAAACAGGGAGTAGGCTACGAGCAGTACTTC.

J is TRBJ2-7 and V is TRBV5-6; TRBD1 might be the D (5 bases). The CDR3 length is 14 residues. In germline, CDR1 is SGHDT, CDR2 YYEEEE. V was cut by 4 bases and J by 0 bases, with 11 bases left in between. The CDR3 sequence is CASSNRQSSYEQYF. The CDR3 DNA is TGTGCCAGCAGCAATCGACAGAGCTCCTACGAGCAGTACTTC. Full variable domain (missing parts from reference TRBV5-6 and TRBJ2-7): DAGVTQSPTHLIKTRGQQVTLRCSPKSGHDTVSWYQQALGQGPQFIFQYYEEEERQRGNFPDRFSGHQFPNYSSELNVNALLLGDSALYLCASSNRQSSYEQYFGPGTRLTVT.

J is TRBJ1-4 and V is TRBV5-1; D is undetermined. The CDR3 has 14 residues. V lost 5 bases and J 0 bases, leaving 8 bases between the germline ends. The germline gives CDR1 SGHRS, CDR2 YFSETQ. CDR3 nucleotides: TGCGCCAGCAGTCAGGCCCCAACTAATGAAAAACTGTTTTTT. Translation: CASSQAPTNEKLFF.